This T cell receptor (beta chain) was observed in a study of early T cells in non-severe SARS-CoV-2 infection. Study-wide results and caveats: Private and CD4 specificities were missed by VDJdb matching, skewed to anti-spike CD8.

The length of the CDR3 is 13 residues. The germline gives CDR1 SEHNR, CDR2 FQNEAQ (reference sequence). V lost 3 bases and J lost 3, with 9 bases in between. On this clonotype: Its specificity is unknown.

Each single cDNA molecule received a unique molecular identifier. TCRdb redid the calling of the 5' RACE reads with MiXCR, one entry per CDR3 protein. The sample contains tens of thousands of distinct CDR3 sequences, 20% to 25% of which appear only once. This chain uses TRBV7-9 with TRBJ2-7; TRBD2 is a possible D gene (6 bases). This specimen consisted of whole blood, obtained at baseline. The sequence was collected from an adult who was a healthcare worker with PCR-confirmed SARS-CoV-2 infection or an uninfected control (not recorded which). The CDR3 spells CASSLGRDYEQYF. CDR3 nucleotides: TGTGCCAGCAGCTTGGGGCGGGACTACGAGCAGTACTTC.